This record concerns one T cell receptor beta chain sequence. Its antigen is currently unknown. This entry comes from a study of graft-versus-host responses after intestinal transplantation. Overall study context: Recipients uniformly received anti-thymocyte globulin induction, followed by tacrolimus and steroids for approximately 3 years. Notes on the study in general: Recipient bone marrow held GvH clones, some seen earlier in ileum or blood. Clonal ratios of graft-versus-host to host-versus-graft in allografts were high for patients exhibiting graft-donor T cell macrochimerism. Early post-transplant HvG declines showed an association with peak circulating GvH clone levels.

Clones were read by immunoSEQ multiplex PCR, and TCRdb kept only the in-frame ones, dropping some. The sample lists fewer than 150,000 clones; approximately 94% were seen once. The germline V gene has CDR1 SGHTA and CDR2 FQGNSA. V trimming: 5 bases; J trimming: 6 bases; junction bases outside the gene matches: 11. The CDR3 sequence is 16 residues long. Sequenced here: unstimulated CD4+ T cells sorted from spleen or lymph node cells, sampled before intestinal transplant. The chain couples TRBV7-2 to TRBJ2-1; the match to TRBD2 covers 9 bases. The sequence was collected from a human donor who received an intestinal transplant. In DNA form, the CDR3 reads TGTGCCAGCAGCCCGATAGAGCGGGGGGAAGGCAATGAGCAGTTCTTC. Protein: CASSPIERGEGNEQFF.